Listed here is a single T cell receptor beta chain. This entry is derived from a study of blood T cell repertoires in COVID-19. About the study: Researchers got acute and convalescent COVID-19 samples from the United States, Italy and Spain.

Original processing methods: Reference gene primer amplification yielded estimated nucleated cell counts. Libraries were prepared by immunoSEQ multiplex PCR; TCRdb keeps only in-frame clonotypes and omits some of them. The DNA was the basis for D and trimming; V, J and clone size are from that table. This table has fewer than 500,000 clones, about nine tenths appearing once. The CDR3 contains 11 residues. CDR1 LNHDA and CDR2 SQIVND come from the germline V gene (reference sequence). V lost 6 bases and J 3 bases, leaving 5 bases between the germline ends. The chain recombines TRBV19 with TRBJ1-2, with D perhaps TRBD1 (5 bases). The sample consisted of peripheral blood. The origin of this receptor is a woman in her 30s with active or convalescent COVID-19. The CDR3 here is CASRQDYGYTF. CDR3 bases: TGTGCCAGTAGACAGGACTATGGCTACACCTTC.